This TCR beta chain was observed in a study of PD-1 blockade in classical Hodgkin lymphoma. Findings and caveats of the study: Newly diagnosed patients had baseline TCR diversity that was reportedly lower than that of healthy donors. Patients were excluded if nivolumab began under 1 year after ASCT (the autologous transplant).

Generated by immunoSEQ multiplex PCR, the TCRdb table keeps only in-frame clones and is missing some. The repertoire holds 12,000 or so clones, with about 85% as singletons. Notes on this clone: Its antigen remains unknown.

Looked up from germline, CDR1 is SGHNT and CDR2 is YYREEE (reference sequence). V dropped 1 base and J dropped 6 bases, with 18 bases sitting between them. The CDR3 covers 16 residues. Each patient's relapse followed autologous stem cell transplantation, and brentuximab vedotin exposure varied. The source material was peripheral blood mononuclear cells (PBMCs), sampled at baseline. The TCR comes from a human donor with classical Hodgkin lymphoma. This chain joins TRBV5-4 and TRBJ2-3; D might be TRBD1 (6 bases). CDR3 DNA sequence: TGTGCCAGCAGCTTGCGGAATCAGGGGACGGCGGATACGCAGTATTTT. Translation gives CASSLRNQGTADTQYF.